The source of this T cell receptor (beta chain) is a study of T cell changes during pregnancy in multiple sclerosis. The CDR3 extends over 13 amino acids. The germline V gene has CDR1 SQVTM and CDR2 ANQGSEA. J was trimmed by 5 bases and V by 7 bases; bases with no gene match: 7. Sequencing used immunoSEQ multiplex PCR; TCRdb keeps in-frame clones, though not all of them. Among around 50,000 clones, almost 95% were seen once, and the ten largest hold around 4.2%. The specimen was CD8+ T cells from peripheral blood mononuclear cells, collected in the first trimester of pregnancy. The V call is TRBV29-1, the J call TRBJ2-7; 11 nucleotides align to TRBD2. The receptor was isolated from a female donor with multiple sclerosis, enrolled in a pregnancy study. CDR3 DNA: TGCAGCGCCGATAGCGGGAGGGCAAACGAGCAGTACTTC. This gives the protein CSADSGRANEQYF.